These 15 T cell receptor beta chains share one sample of origin, sequenced in a study of molecular identifiers for immune sequencing clone quantification. TCRdb fed the PCR reads into MiXCR, producing one record per CDR3 protein. Of some 65,000 distinct CDR3 sequences listed, 18% are singletons. Sequencing was performed on naive CD8+ T cells from blood, with Jurkat cell RNA spiked in. Described subset: FACS-sorted CD8+CD4-CCR7+CD45RA+ naive T cells. These receptors were obtained from a human donor in good health. Some libraries in this study had Jurkat cell RNA spiked in.

The table lists this clonotype with many counts. The chain links TRBV11-3 to TRBJ2-2; tentative D call: TRBD2 (5 bases). The CDR3 loop spans 14 amino acids. Trimming left V 4 bases short and J 6 bases short, with 12 bases between. Per the germline V gene, CDR1 is SGHNT and CDR2 is YENEEA. CDR3 coding DNA: TGTGCCAGCAGCTCACGAGGGAGTGCCGGGGAGCTGTTTTTT. Amino acid sequence: CASSSRGSAGELFF.

This clonotype appeared many times. V is TRBV30 and J is TRBJ1-1, with no clear D. Trimming pared 4 bases from V and 1 base from J, leaving 10 bases between. Germline V gene lookup returns CDR1 GTSNPN and CDR2 SVGIG (reference sequence). The CDR3 totals 13 residues. The CDR3 region has the DNA TGTGCCTGGAACGGCGGTACGAACACTGAAGCTTTCTTT. Its translation is CAWNGGTNTEAFF.

Only a few counts were recorded for this clonotype. CDR3 sequence (DNA): TGTGCCAGTAGTATAGGATGGACAGACTACGAGCAGTACTTC. Translated, it gives CASSIGWTDYEQYF. The V and J genes are TRBV19 and TRBJ2-7, with D maybe TRBD1 (6 bases). Trimming cost V 1 base and J 3 bases, with 10 bases left between them. CDR3 size: 14 residues. CDR1 is LNHDA and CDR2 is SQIVND in the germline V gene (reference sequence).

For this clonotype: This could be a read error, since a much larger clone is one nucleotide away. CDR3 in DNA: TGCGCCAGCAGCTTGGGAGTTGACCTCCAAGAGACCCAGTACTTC. Protein: CASSLGVDLQETQYF. The J gene is TRBJ2-5, the V gene TRBV5-1; D unclear. In germline, CDR1 is SGHRS, CDR2 YFSETQ. V shed 0 bases and J shed 1 base, with 10 bases lying between them. The CDR3 loop spans 15 amino acids.

V is TRBV28 and J is TRBJ1-1, with D tentatively TRBD1 (6 bases). The V gene's germline CDR1 is MDHEN and CDR2 SYDVKM. The V gene lost 2 bases and the J gene lost 4 bases, with 11 bases spanning the gap. The CDR3 sequence is 14 residues long. CDR3 sequence (DNA): TGTGCCAGCAGTTTAATTGAGGGGGTCACTGAAGCTTTCTTT. It yields the protein CASSLIEGVTEAFF. Filled out from reference TRBV28 and TRBJ1-1, the complete variable domain reads DVKVTQSSRYLVKRTGEKVFLECVQDMDHENMFWYRQDPGLGLRLIYFSYDVKMKEKGDIPEGYSVSREKKERFSLILESASTNQTSMYLCASSLIEGVTEAFFGQGTRLTVV.

This clonotype was picked up many times. The genes are TRBV7-9 and TRBJ2-7; the match to TRBD2 covers 9 bases. From germline, CDR1 is SEHNR and CDR2 FQNEAQ (reference sequence). The CDR3 extends over 17 amino acids. V gave up 3 bases and J gave up 5 bases; unmatched junction bases: 14. CDR3 coding DNA: TGTGCCAGCAGCTTCCCATTCGATAGCGGGAGTATCGACGAGCAGTACTTC. Translating gives CASSFPFDSGSIDEQYF.

Concerning this clonotype itself: A much bigger clone sits one base away, suggesting this may be a read error. This chain connects TRBV10-3 to TRBJ1-5; tentatively, D is TRBD1 (6 bases). V was trimmed by 11 bases and J by 5 bases, leaving 22 bases between them. The CDR3 covers 15 residues. Germline assignment: CDR1 ENHRY and CDR2 SYGVKD. The CDR3 bases are TGTGCCGCCGGCGGGGGGGCGGTAAGCGATCAGCCCCAGCATTTT. Translated: CAAGGGAVSDQPQHF.

On this clonotype itself: One end of the junction varies from germline; a read error may be responsible. This rearrangement joins TRBV6-5 to TRBJ1-1; tentatively, D is TRBD1 (5 bases). The CDR3 spans 17 residues. Germline V gene sequence: CDR1 MNHEY, CDR2 SVGAGI. CDR3 residues: CASSYSGAATWNAEAFF. Here the CDR3 DNA reads TGTGCCAGCAGTTACTCCGGGGCCGCGACATGGAACGCTGAGGCTTTCTTT.

Comments on this clonotype: Since a much larger clone is just one base distant, this may be a read error. The chain is built from TRBV7-6 and TRBJ2-3; 9 bases are shared with TRBD2. Germline V lookup: CDR1 SGHVS, CDR2 FNYEAQ. The CDR3 runs to 15 residues. CDR3 loop: CASGLSGRSADTQYF. DNA of the CDR3: TGTGCCAGCGGCTTAAGCGGGAGGTCGGCAGATACGCAGTATTTT.

This clonotype was recorded many times. This chain connects TRBV21-1 to TRBJ2-3; no DNA check was done on the table's D call, TRBD2. TRBV21-1 is listed as a pseudogene. This CDR3 has 13 residues. The CDR3 DNA follows: TGTGCCAGCAAGGCGGGAGAATCAGATACGCAGTATTTT. This encodes CASKAGESDTQYF.

Concerning this clonotype itself: Just one base apart from a much larger clone, this may be a read error. The V and J genes are TRBV4-1 and TRBJ1-1; perhaps TRBD1 as D (6 bases). CDR1 MGHRA and CDR2 YSYEKL come from the germline V gene. The germline V and J ends were trimmed by 4 bases and 6 bases, with 12 bases remaining between them. The CDR3 contains 13 residues. The CDR3 nucleotides read TGCGCCAGCAGCCTCATCCCAGGGGCTGAAGCTTTCTTT. Protein product: CASSLIPGAEAFF.

This clonotype was recorded at least ten times. The chain couples TRBV24-1 to TRBJ2-1; possible D gene TRBD2, 5 bases. This CDR3 contains 15 residues. CDR1 KGHDR and CDR2 SFDVKD come from the germline V gene. V lost 5 bases and J lost 8, with 18 bases in between. As DNA, the CDR3 is TGTGCCACCAGTGGATTCTACGGGATGGGCGATGAGCAGTTCTTC. This gives the protein CATSGFYGMGDEQFF.

A word on this clonotype: Because it lacks the conserved phenylalanine or tryptophan at the end, this CDR3 is likely a read error. The chain combines TRBV7-2 with TRBJ2-3; TRBD2 agrees at 12 bases. Germline V gene lookup returns CDR1 SGHTA and CDR2 FQGNSA. V gave up 7 bases and J gave up 0 bases; unmatched junction bases: 8. CDR3 length equals 17 residues. CDR3 sequence: CASTGLAGSLSTDTQYL. The DNA of the CDR3 is TGTGCCAGCACAGGACTAGCGGGGTCCCTCAGCACAGATACGCAGTATCTT.

This clonotype has a count of ten or more. The chain's CDR3 is CASSGTDSGRIRGYTF. The CDR3 nucleotides are TGTGCCAGCAGCGGAACGGACAGTGGGCGTATTAGGGGCTACACCTTC. The chain is built from TRBV5-4 and TRBJ1-2; the D gene is possibly TRBD1 (6 bases). The CDR3 spans 16 residues. Germline assignment: CDR1 SGHNT and CDR2 YYREEE (reference sequence). V shed 4 bases and J shed 8 bases, with 24 bases lying between them.

Remarks on this clonotype: Being one base from a much bigger clone, this may be a read error. The gene calls are TRBV11-3 and TRBJ1-4, with D unresolved. Germline V lookup: CDR1 SGHNT, CDR2 YENEEA. V lost 5 bases to trimming and J lost 6 bases, with 7 bases between them. The CDR3 runs to 12 residues. Here the CDR3 reads CASSLSYEKLFF. The CDR3 DNA sequence: TGTGCCAGCAGCCTTTCCTATGAAAAACTGTTTTTT. Looking up the rest from reference TRBV11-3 and TRBJ1-4 gives the full variable domain: EAGVVQSPRYKIIEKKQPVAFWCNPISGHNTLYWYLQNLGQGPELLIRYENEEAVDDSQLPKDRFSAERLKGVDSTLKIQPAELGDSAVYLCASSLSYEKLFFGSGTQLSVL.